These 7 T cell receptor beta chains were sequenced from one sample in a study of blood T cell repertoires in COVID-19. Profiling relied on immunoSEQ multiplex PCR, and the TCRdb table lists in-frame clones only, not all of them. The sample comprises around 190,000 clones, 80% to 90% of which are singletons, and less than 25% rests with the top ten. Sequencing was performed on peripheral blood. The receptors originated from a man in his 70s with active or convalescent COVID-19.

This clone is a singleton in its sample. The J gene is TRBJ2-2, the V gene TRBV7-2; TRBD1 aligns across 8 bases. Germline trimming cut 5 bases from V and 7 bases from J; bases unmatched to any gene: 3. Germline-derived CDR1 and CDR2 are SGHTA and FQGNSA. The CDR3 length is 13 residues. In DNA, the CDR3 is TGTGCCAGCAGCGCGACAGGGGTCGGGGAGCTGTTTTTT. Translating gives CASSATGVGELFF.

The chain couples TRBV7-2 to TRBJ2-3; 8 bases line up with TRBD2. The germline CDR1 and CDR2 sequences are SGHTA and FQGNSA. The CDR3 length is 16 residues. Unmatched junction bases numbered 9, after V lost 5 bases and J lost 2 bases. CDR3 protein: CASSHKRGTNTDTQYF. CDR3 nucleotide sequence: TGTGCCAGCAGCCACAAGCGGGGGACCAACACAGATACGCAGTATTTT. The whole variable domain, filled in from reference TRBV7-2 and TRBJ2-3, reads GAGVSQSPSNKVTEKGKDVELRCDPISGHTALYWYRQSLGQGLEFLIYFQGNSAPDKSGLPSDRFSAERTGGSVSTLTIQRTQQEDSAVYLCASSHKRGTNTDTQYFGPGTRLTVL.

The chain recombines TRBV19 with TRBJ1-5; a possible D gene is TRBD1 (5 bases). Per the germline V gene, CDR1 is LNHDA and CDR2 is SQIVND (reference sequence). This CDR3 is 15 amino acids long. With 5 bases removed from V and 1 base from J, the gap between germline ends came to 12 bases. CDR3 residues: CASSLAQGSNQPQHF. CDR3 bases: TGTGCCAGTAGTCTGGCGCAGGGAAGCAATCAGCCCCAGCATTTT.

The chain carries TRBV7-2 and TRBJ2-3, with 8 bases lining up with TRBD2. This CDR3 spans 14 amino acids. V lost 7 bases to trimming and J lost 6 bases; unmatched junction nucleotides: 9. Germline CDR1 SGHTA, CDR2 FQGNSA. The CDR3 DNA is TGTGCCAGCACCCGGGGGGGGGCAGGCGATACGCAGTATTTT. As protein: CASTRGGAGDTQYF.

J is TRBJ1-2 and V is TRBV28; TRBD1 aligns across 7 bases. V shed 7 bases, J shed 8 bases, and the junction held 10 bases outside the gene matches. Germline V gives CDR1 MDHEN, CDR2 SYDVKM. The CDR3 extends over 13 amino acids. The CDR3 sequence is CASNPDRARGYTF. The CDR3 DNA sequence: TGTGCCAGCAACCCCGACAGGGCACGGGGCTACACCTTC.

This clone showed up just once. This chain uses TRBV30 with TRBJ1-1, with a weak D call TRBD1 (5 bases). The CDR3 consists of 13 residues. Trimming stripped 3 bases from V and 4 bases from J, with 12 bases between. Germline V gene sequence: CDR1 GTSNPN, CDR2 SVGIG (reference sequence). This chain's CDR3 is CAWRGRGGTEAFF. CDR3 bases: TGTGCCTGGAGGGGTAGGGGAGGCACTGAAGCTTTCTTT.

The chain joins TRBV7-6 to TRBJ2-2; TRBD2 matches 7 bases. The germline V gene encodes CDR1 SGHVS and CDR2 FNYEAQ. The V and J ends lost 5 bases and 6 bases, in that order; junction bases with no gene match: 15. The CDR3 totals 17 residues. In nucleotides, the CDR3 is TGTGCCAGCAGCCTCAGGGAACTAGCGCCAAACGCCGGGGAGCTGTTTTTT. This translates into CASSLRELAPNAGELFF.